Listed here are 26 T cell receptor beta chains from one sample, sequenced in a study of shared clonotypes between healthy human individuals. Sequencing was performed with immunoSEQ multiplex PCR; in TCRdb, only in-frame clones are kept and a portion is missing. The sample records millions of clones, over 85% being singletons. The material sequenced was naive CD4+ T cells sorted from blood. Indicated subset: CD45RA+ positively selected. The receptors derive from a man in his late teens or twenties in good health.

This clone was counted once. Written as DNA, the CDR3 is TGTGCCAGCAGCTGGGGACAGGGAGGAAACATTCAGTACTTC. Residues: CASSWGQGGNIQYF. This chain joins TRBV7-9 and TRBJ2-4; 9 bases are shared with TRBD1. Per germline, CDR1 SEHNR and CDR2 FQNEAQ (reference sequence). Trimming at V came to 4 bases and at J to 6 bases, leaving 4 bases not matched to a gene. The CDR3 covers 14 residues.

The chain couples TRBV5-1 to TRBJ2-1; 11 bases fit TRBD2. The germline V gene has CDR1 SGHRS and CDR2 YFSETQ. V trimming: 4 bases; J trimming: 4 bases; junction bases outside the gene matches: 7. The CDR3 runs to 16 residues. The CDR3 is CASSMIAGGDYNEQFF. In DNA, the CDR3 is TGCGCCAGCAGCATGATAGCGGGAGGGGATTACAATGAGCAGTTCTTC.

This chain joins TRBV4-2 and TRBJ1-6, with TRBD1 identical over 12 bases. Germline V lookup: CDR1 LGHNA, CDR2 YNFKEQ. With V trimmed by 0 bases and J by 10 bases, 7 bases remained unmatched. This CDR3 spans 17 amino acids. CDR3 DNA: TGTGCCAGCAGCCAAGATACGGGACAGGGGGCTCAATCACCCCTCCACTTT. This sequence encodes CASSQDTGQGAQSPLHF.

This sequence joins TRBV30 and TRBJ2-7, with 10 bases fitting TRBD2. Unmatched junction bases numbered 2, after V lost 3 bases and J lost 3 bases. The CDR3 spans 13 residues. Germline lookup yields CDR1 GTSNPN and CDR2 SVGIG (reference sequence). The CDR3 DNA follows: TGTGCCTGGAGAGGACTAGCGGACTACGAGCAGTACTTC. This encodes CAWRGLADYEQYF. Full variable domain (remainder filled in from reference TRBV30 and TRBJ2-7): SQTIHQWPATLVQPVGSPLSLECTVEGTSNPNLYWYRQAAGRGLQLLFYSVGIGQISSEVPQNLSASRPQDRQFILSSKKLLLSDSGFYLCAWRGLADYEQYFGPGTRLTVT.

CDR3 DNA sequence: TGTGCCAGCACCGCGGGAGGGCCTAATGAGCAGTTCTTC. This codes for CASTAGGPNEQFF. The V call is TRBV11-3, the J call TRBJ2-1, with 9 bases aligning to TRBD2. This CDR3 comprises 13 residues. Germline V gene sequence: CDR1 SGHNT, CDR2 YENEEA. V lost 7 bases to trimming and J lost 7 bases; unmatched junction nucleotides: 5. The variable domain in full, completed from reference TRBV11-3 and TRBJ2-1, reads EAGVVQSPRYKIIEKKQPVAFWCNPISGHNTLYWYLQNLGQGPELLIRYENEEAVDDSQLPKDRFSAERLKGVDSTLKIQPAELGDSAVYLCASTAGGPNEQFFGPGTRLTVL.

DNA of the CDR3: TGCAGCGTTGGGCCCGGGACAGGGGCCAATCAGCCCCAGCATTTT. Its protein product is CSVGPGTGANQPQHF. This rearrangement joins TRBV29-1 to TRBJ1-5; 10 positions match TRBD1. This CDR3 is 15 amino acids long. Looked up from germline, CDR1 is SQVTM and CDR2 is ANQGSEA. The J segment lost 3 bases and the V segment lost 4 bases, leaving 6 bases of the junction unmatched.

The V and J genes are TRBV6-5 and TRBJ1-5, with D uncertain. Germline V gene lookup returns CDR1 MNHEY and CDR2 SVGAGI. V was shortened by 10 bases and J by 3 bases, with 19 bases between the two germline ends. The CDR3 totals 15 residues. The CDR3 bases are TGTGCCACCGCAGTCCAACCTTATATCAATCAGCCCCAGCATTTT. It encodes CATAVQPYINQPQHF.

V and J are TRBV6-5 and TRBJ1-1, with D tentatively TRBD1 (6 bases). Germline lookup yields CDR1 MNHEY and CDR2 SVGAGI. The CDR3 runs to 16 residues. The V end was cut by 2 bases, the J end by 5 bases, with 18 bases between. This CDR3 reads CASSYITGSGKTEAFF. The CDR3 nucleotides read TGTGCCAGCAGTTACATCACAGGGAGTGGGAAAACTGAAGCTTTCTTT.

Comments on this clone: Other nucleotide sequences in the sample specify the same CDR3. The J gene is TRBJ2-3, the V gene TRBV14, with D unclear. The germline V gene has CDR1 SGHDN and CDR2 FVKESK. Trimming took off 1 base at V and 5 bases at J, with 4 bases between the two ends. This CDR3 spans 12 amino acids. CDR3 in DNA: TGTGCCAGCAGCCAAGTGGGAGATACGCAGTATTTT. Protein: CASSQVGDTQYF.

Comment on this clone: The junction and the germline gene differ at one end; a read error may be behind it. The chain has TRBV7-7 and TRBJ2-3, with 10 bases matching TRBD2. CDR1 is SSHAT, CDR2 FNYEAQ, per germline (reference sequence). The CDR3 is 15 residues long. The CDR3 coding sequence is TGTGCTAGCAGCAAACTAGCGGGACCGGCAGATACGCAGTATTTT. Its translation: CASSKLAGPADTQYF.

This clone occurred once. The chain employs TRBV21-1 and TRBJ1-1; the D call TRBD1 from the table was never checked on the DNA. TRBV21-1 is a recognized pseudogene. The CDR3 is 16 residues long. CDR3 DNA: TGTGCCAGCAGCAAAGAAACAGGGGGCACGAACACTGAAGCTTTCTTT. It is translated as CASSKETGGTNTEAFF.

The V and J genes are TRBV10-3 and TRBJ1-1; D unclear. CDR1 and CDR2 (germline): ENHRY, SYGVKD. V was pared by 3 bases and J by 2 bases, with 10 bases between. The CDR3 is 14 residues long. CDR3 loop: CAISEKAENTEAFF. CDR3 nucleotides: TGTGCCATCAGTGAAAAAGCAGAAAACACTGAAGCTTTCTTT.

This clone was seen once. The chain joins TRBV4-2 to TRBJ1-1; D unclear. The CDR3 is made up of 14 amino acids. Trimming left V 1 base short and J 0 bases short, with 6 bases between. CDR1 and CDR2 (germline): LGHNA, YNFKEQ. This CDR3 is CASSQVPVNTEAFF. DNA of the CDR3: TGTGCCAGCAGCCAAGTACCGGTGAACACTGAAGCTTTCTTT.

The chain has TRBV28 and TRBJ1-6, with 7 bases identical to TRBD1. In germline, CDR1 is MDHEN, CDR2 SYDVKM. The length of the CDR3 is 14 residues. The ends lost 3 bases at V and 10 bases at J; junction bases unmatched: 6. Here the CDR3 reads CASSFSQGGSPLHF. DNA of the CDR3: TGTGCCAGCAGTTTCTCCCAGGGGGGGTCACCCCTCCACTTT.

This clone was picked up one time. The V gene is TRBV12-5, the J gene TRBJ1-5; unclear D gene. This CDR3 comprises 13 residues. The ends were cut back, 3 bases at V and 6 bases at J, with 9 bases in the middle. CDR1 is LGHNT, CDR2 FRNRAP, per germline. CDR3 bases: TGTGCTAGTGGTTTTTTCGAGGGTCAGCCCCAGCATTTT. Its protein is CASGFFEGQPQHF.

This chain connects TRBV29-1 to TRBJ2-7; TRBD2 agrees at 7 bases. CDR3 size: 11 residues. Germline trimming cut 3 bases from V and 6 bases from J; bases unmatched to any gene: 2. Germline V gives CDR1 SQVTM, CDR2 ANQGSEA. CDR3 sequence (DNA): TGCAGCGTTGAGAGCGGGATCGAGCAGTACTTC. This codes for CSVESGIEQYF.

The chain links TRBV9 to TRBJ2-7; TRBD1 might be the D (6 bases). The CDR3 loop spans 14 amino acids. Germline assignment: CDR1 SGDLS and CDR2 YYNGEE. V was trimmed by 4 bases and J by 5 bases, leaving 16 bases between them. The CDR3 DNA sequence: TGTGCCAGCAGCCCCCATTACAGGGTCGACGAGCAGTACTTC. As protein: CASSPHYRVDEQYF.

The V gene is TRBV6-6, the J gene TRBJ1-3, with 9 positions matching TRBD1. Germline CDR1 MNHNY, CDR2 SVGAGI (reference sequence). V was pared by 6 bases and J by 8 bases, with 5 bases of the junction left unmatched. The CDR3 length is 13 residues. CDR3: CASSPRQGDTIYF. CDR3 DNA: TGTGCCAGCAGCCCCAGACAGGGGGACACCATATATTTT.

The rearrangement uses TRBV7-2 and TRBJ1-2, with a tentative D call TRBD1 (5 bases). This CDR3 is built from 16 residues. Trimming took 4 bases from V and 4 from J, leaving 19 bases between them. The V gene's germline CDR1 is SGHTA and CDR2 FQGNSA. CDR3 residues: CASSSQEGTFTYGYTF. The CDR3 DNA sequence: TGTGCCAGCAGCTCCCAGGAAGGGACTTTCACCTATGGCTACACCTTC. The entire variable domain, with the rest obtained from reference TRBV7-2 and TRBJ1-2, is as follows: GAGVSQSPSNKVTEKGKDVELRCDPISGHTALYWYRQSLGQGLEFLIYFQGNSAPDKSGLPSDRFSAERTGGSVSTLTIQRTQQEDSAVYLCASSSQEGTFTYGYTFGSGTRLTVV.

This clone has a handful of counts. The chain uses TRBV4-1 and TRBJ1-6, with 11 bases identical to TRBD1. V shed 1 base and J 7 bases; nucleotides not matched to a gene: 0. Germline values: CDR1 MGHRA, CDR2 YSYEKL. The CDR3 contains 15 residues. The CDR3 DNA reads as TGCGCCAGCAGCCAAGGGGACAGGGGGAATTCACCCCTCCACTTT. Protein product: CASSQGDRGNSPLHF.

The table lists this clone with a count of one. At one end, the junction sequence differs from germline, possibly due to a read error. This chain uses TRBV4-2 with TRBJ2-3, with 14 nucleotides matching TRBD2. Germline CDR1 LGHNA, CDR2 YNFKEQ. This CDR3 is 17 amino acids long. The CDR3 here is CASRQGTSGGTTDTQYF. Written as DNA, the CDR3 is TGTGCCAGCAGACAAGGGACTAGCGGGGGAACCACAGATACGCAGTATTTT.

V gene TRBV18 combines with J gene TRBJ2-6, with TRBD1 matching 7 bases. The trim removed 3 bases at V and 3 bases at J, leaving 5 bases unmatched. The CDR3 loop spans 16 amino acids. Looked up from germline, CDR1 is KGHSH and CDR2 is LQKENI. CDR3 residues: CASSPEGAYGANVLTF. CDR3 in DNA: TGTGCCAGCTCACCTGAGGGGGCTTATGGGGCCAACGTCCTGACTTTC.

The chain uses TRBV21-1 and TRBJ2-7; the table names TRBD2, a call not compared with the DNA. TRBV21-1 is recorded as a pseudogene. The CDR3 contains 9 residues. CDR3 protein: CAGGYEQYF. The CDR3 nucleotides read TGTGCTGGGGGGTACGAGCAGTACTTC.

The V call is TRBV27, the J call TRBJ2-2; D remains ambiguous. Trimming pared 5 bases from V and 4 bases from J, leaving 8 bases between. Germline-derived CDR1 and CDR2 are MNHEY and SMNVEV (reference sequence). The CDR3 totals 13 residues. The CDR3 DNA reads as TGTGCCAGCAGTCCCCGGCTCACCGGGGAGCTGTTTTTT. Its translation: CASSPRLTGELFF.

This chain joins TRBV7-8 and TRBJ2-5; 15 nucleotides line up with TRBD2. The CDR3 is made up of 16 amino acids. Germline V gives CDR1 SGHVS, CDR2 FQNEAQ. V trimming: 6 bases; J trimming: 6 bases; junction bases outside the gene matches: 8. The CDR3 is CASRGGTSGGPKTQYF. The CDR3 nucleotides read TGTGCCAGCAGGGGCGGGACTAGCGGGGGGCCCAAGACCCAGTACTTC.

The chain employs TRBV30 and TRBJ2-1; D is uncertain. V was shortened by 3 bases and J by 4 bases, with 10 bases between the two germline ends. This CDR3 is built from 13 residues. Per the germline V gene, CDR1 is GTSNPN and CDR2 is SVGIG (reference sequence). The CDR3 sequence: CAWRRDRYNEQFF. The DNA of the CDR3 is TGTGCCTGGAGACGCGACCGATACAATGAGCAGTTCTTC.